Listed below are T cell receptor beta chains from one sample, sequenced in a study of CD8 T cells in Susac syndrome. Each CDR3 protein is one row after TCRdb ran MiXCR on the immunoSEQ multiplex PCR reads. The sample carries 95,000 to 150,000 distinct CDR3 sequences, around 94% recorded once. Material for sequencing was CD8+ T cells from PBMCs. These receptors came from a human donor with Susac syndrome. The CDR3 runs from the conserved cysteine through the conserved F or W. The order of the fields is D gene, clone size, J gene, V gene, CDR3 protein, CDR3 DNA. D genes are given only for firm matches. Size is stated for part of the rows, as once, few or many counts, or as a class when the clone is expanded.

d_call: -; clone_size: -; j_call: TRBJ2-7; v_call: TRBV4-1; cdr3_aa: CASSQEAVRLGEQYF; cdr3_nt: TGCGCCAGCAGCCAAGAGGCGGTTCGATTGGGGGAGCAGTACTTC
d_call: TRBD1; clone_size: -; j_call: TRBJ1-1; v_call: TRBV7-9; cdr3_aa: CASSSRQGADTEAFF; cdr3_nt: TGTGCCAGCAGCTCGCGACAGGGGGCTGACACTGAAGCTTTCTTT
d_call: TRBD1; clone_size: -; j_call: TRBJ1-1; v_call: TRBV15; cdr3_aa: CATRRQGRVTEAFF; cdr3_nt: TGTGCCACCCGAAGACAGGGAAGGGTCACTGAAGCTTTCTTT
d_call: -; clone_size: -; j_call: TRBJ2-7; v_call: TRBV7-9; cdr3_aa: CASSLPGEDYEQYF; cdr3_nt: TGTGCCAGCAGCTTACCGGGGGAGGACTACGAGCAGTACTTC
d_call: -; clone_size: -; j_call: TRBJ2-1; v_call: TRBV12-3/TRBV12-4; cdr3_aa: CASSLGHSFGFF; cdr3_nt: TGTGCCAGCAGCCTCGGACACTCCTTTGGGTTCTTC
d_call: -; clone_size: -; j_call: TRBJ1-2; v_call: TRBV18; cdr3_aa: CASSPSSKIRSGYTF; cdr3_nt: TGTGCCAGCTCACCCTCGTCGAAAATCCGTTCCGGCTACACCTTC
d_call: -; clone_size: -; j_call: TRBJ1-6; v_call: TRBV9; cdr3_aa: CASSVGREGSPLHF; cdr3_nt: TGTGCCAGCAGCGTAGGGAGGGAGGGTTCACCCCTCCACTTT
d_call: TRBD1; clone_size: -; j_call: TRBJ1-2; v_call: TRBV29-1; cdr3_aa: CSVVGQGTYGYTF; cdr3_nt: TGCAGCGTTGTAGGACAGGGCACCTATGGCTACACCTTC
d_call: TRBD1; clone_size: -; j_call: TRBJ2-3; v_call: TRBV7-9; cdr3_aa: CASRRPGQGVSDTQYF; cdr3_nt: TGTGCCAGCAGAAGACCGGGACAGGGTGTTTCAGATACGCAGTATTTT
d_call: TRBD1; clone_size: -; j_call: TRBJ2-1; v_call: TRBV3-1; cdr3_aa: CASTLTGGSRNEQFF; cdr3_nt: TGTGCCAGCACCCTAACAGGGGGCTCCCGAAATGAGCAGTTCTTC
d_call: -; clone_size: once; j_call: TRBJ2-7; v_call: TRBV3-1; cdr3_aa: CASSQDSSAAYEQYF; cdr3_nt: TGTGCCAGCAGCCAAGACTCATCGGCAGCCTACGAGCAGTACTTC
d_call: -; clone_size: -; j_call: TRBJ2-7; v_call: TRBV13; cdr3_aa: CARAGASSYEQYF; cdr3_nt: TGTGCCAGGGCCGGGGCCAGCTCCTACGAGCAGTACTTC
d_call: -; clone_size: once; j_call: TRBJ1-2; v_call: TRBV2; cdr3_aa: CASSDGLYGYTF; cdr3_nt: TGTGCCAGCAGTGATGGTCTCTATGGCTACACCTTC
d_call: -; clone_size: -; j_call: TRBJ2-5; v_call: TRBV13; cdr3_aa: CASSLIVGVETQYF; cdr3_nt: TGTGCCAGCAGCCTGATTGTCGGTGTAGAGACCCAGTACTTC
d_call: TRBD1; clone_size: -; j_call: TRBJ1-2; v_call: TRBV12-3/TRBV12-4; cdr3_aa: CASSPLSTGGYGYTF; cdr3_nt: TGTGCCAGCAGTCCTCTTTCAACAGGGGGTTATGGCTACACCTTC
d_call: -; clone_size: -; j_call: TRBJ1-5; v_call: TRBV4-1; cdr3_aa: CASSQRGDQPQHF; cdr3_nt: TGCGCCAGCAGCCAACGGGGGGATCAGCCCCAGCATTTT
d_call: -; clone_size: -; j_call: TRBJ1-2; v_call: TRBV29-1; cdr3_aa: CSVDTGTQYGYTF; cdr3_nt: TGCAGCGTTGACACCGGGACACAATATGGCTACACCTTC
d_call: -; clone_size: once; j_call: TRBJ1-5; v_call: TRBV7-6; cdr3_aa: CASSLGYSNQPQHF; cdr3_nt: TGTGCCAGCAGCTTGGGATATAGCAATCAGCCCCAGCATTTT
d_call: -; clone_size: -; j_call: TRBJ2-1; v_call: TRBV29-1; cdr3_aa: CSVVGTNSYNEQFF; cdr3_nt: TGCAGCGTTGTGGGCACCAACTCCTACAATGAGCAGTTCTTC
d_call: -; clone_size: -; j_call: TRBJ2-7; v_call: TRBV10-3; cdr3_aa: CAISRGGYEQYF; cdr3_nt: TGTGCCATCAGCCGAGGGGGCTACGAGCAGTACTTC
d_call: -; clone_size: -; j_call: TRBJ2-5; v_call: TRBV2; cdr3_aa: CANPTPYGDQYF; cdr3_nt: TGTGCCAACCCTACCCCGTACGGGGACCAGTACTTC
d_call: TRBD1; clone_size: few; j_call: TRBJ1-6; v_call: TRBV15; cdr3_aa: CATSTDRVNSPLHF; cdr3_nt: TGTGCCACCAGCACCGACAGGGTCAATTCACCCCTCCACTTT
d_call: TRBD1; clone_size: -; j_call: TRBJ2-7; v_call: TRBV18; cdr3_aa: CASSPLDRGSHEQYF; cdr3_nt: TGTGCCAGCTCACCACTCGACAGGGGGTCACACGAGCAGTACTTC
d_call: TRBD1; clone_size: -; j_call: TRBJ1-1; v_call: TRBV30; cdr3_aa: CAWSVTGGPEAFF; cdr3_nt: TGTGCCTGGAGTGTCACAGGGGGCCCTGAAGCTTTCTTT